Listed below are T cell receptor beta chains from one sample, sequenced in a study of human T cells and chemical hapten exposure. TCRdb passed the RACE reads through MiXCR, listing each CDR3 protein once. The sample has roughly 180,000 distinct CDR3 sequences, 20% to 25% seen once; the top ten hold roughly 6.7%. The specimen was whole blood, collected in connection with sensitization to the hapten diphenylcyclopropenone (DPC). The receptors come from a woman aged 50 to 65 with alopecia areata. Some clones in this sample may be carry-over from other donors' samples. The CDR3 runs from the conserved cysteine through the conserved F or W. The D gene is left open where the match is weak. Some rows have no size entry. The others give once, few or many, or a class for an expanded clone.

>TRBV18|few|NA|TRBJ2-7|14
CASSPPAFSYEQYF
TGTGCCAGCTCACCCCCGGCGTTCTCCTACGAGCAGTACTTC
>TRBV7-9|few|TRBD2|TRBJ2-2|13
CASEAGEGGELFF
TGTGCCAGCGAAGCGGGAGAAGGCGGGGAGCTGTTTTTT
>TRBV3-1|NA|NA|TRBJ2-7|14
CASSSTGGGYEQYF
TGTGCCAGCAGTTCGACAGGTGGAGGCTACGAGCAGTACTTC
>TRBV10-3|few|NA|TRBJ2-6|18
CAISEGTGLPSGANVLTF
TGTGCCATCAGTGAGGGGACGGGGCTACCCTCTGGGGCCAACGTCCTGACTTTC
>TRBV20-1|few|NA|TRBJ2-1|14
CSAIGAAPRNEQFF
TGCAGTGCTATCGGAGCGGCCCCAAGGAATGAGCAGTTCTTC
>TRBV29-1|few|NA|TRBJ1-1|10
CSAARSEAFF
TGCAGTGCGGCCAGGTCTGAAGCTTTCTTT
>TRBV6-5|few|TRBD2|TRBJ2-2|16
CASSRTSGIITGELFF
TGTGCCAGCAGCCGAACTAGCGGGATAATCACCGGGGAGCTGTTTTTT
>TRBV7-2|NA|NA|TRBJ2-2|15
CASKGVAVNTGELFF
TGTGCCAGCAAGGGGGTGGCGGTGAACACCGGGGAGCTGTTTTTT
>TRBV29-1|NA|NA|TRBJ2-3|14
CSVEGGGLRGTQYF
TGCAGCGTTGAGGGGGGAGGCCTTCGGGGTACGCAGTATTTT
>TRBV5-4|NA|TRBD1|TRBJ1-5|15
CASSLGGQVNQPQHF
TGTGCCAGCAGCTTGGGGGGACAGGTTAATCAGCCCCAGCATTTT
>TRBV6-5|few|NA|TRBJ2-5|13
CASRDSPQETQYF
TGTGCCAGCAGGGACAGTCCACAAGAGACCCAGTACTTC
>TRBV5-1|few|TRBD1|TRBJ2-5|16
CASSLGTGAGQETQYF
TGCGCCAGCAGCTTGGGGACAGGGGCAGGACAAGAGACCCAGTACTTC
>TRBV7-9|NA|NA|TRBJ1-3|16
CASSPRDPSSGNTIYF
TGTGCCAGCAGCCCCCGGGACCCTAGCTCTGGAAACACCATATATTTT
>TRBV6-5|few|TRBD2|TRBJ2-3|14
CASSLLAGADTQYF
TGTGCCAGCAGCTTACTAGCGGGAGCTGATACGCAGTATTTT
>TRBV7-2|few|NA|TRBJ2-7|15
CASSLGAINSYEQYF
TGTGCCAGCAGCTTAGGGGCCATCAACTCCTACGAGCAGTACTTC
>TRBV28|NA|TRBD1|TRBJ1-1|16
CASSFKFDRANTEAFF
TGTGCCAGCAGTTTTAAATTCGACAGGGCGAACACTGAAGCTTTCTTT
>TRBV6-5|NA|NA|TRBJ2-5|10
CASGQETQYF
TGTGCCAGCGGACAAGAGACCCAGTACTTC
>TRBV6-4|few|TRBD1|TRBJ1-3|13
CASSPGQGNTIYF
TGTGCCAGCAGTCCCGGACAGGGGAACACCATATATTTT
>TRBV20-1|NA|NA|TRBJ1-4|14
CSVNQGFTNEKLFF
TGCAGTGTCAACCAGGGTTTTACTAATGAAAAACTGTTTTTT
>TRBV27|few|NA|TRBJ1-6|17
CASSLLGTGNYNSPLHF
TGTGCCAGCAGTTTATTAGGCACAGGGAATTATAATTCACCCCTCCACTTT
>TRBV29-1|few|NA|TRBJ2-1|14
CSVGARPSYNEQFF
TGCAGCGTTGGGGCGCGGCCCTCCTACAATGAGCAGTTCTTC
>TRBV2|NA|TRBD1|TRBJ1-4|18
CASSGWSGQGLRNEKLFF
TGTGCCAGCAGTGGTTGGTCGGGACAGGGCCTCCGGAATGAAAAACTGTTTTTT
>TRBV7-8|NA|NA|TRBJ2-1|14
CASSLQQSYNEQFF
TGTGCCAGCAGCTTACAACAGTCCTACAATGAGCAGTTCTTC
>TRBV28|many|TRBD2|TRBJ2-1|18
CASSGTSGRVGSRNEQFF
TGTGCCAGCAGTGGGACTAGCGGGAGAGTAGGGTCACGCAATGAGCAGTTCTTC
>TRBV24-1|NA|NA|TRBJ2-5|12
CATSAGQETQYF
TGTGCCACCAGTGCGGGGCAAGAGACCCAGTACTTC
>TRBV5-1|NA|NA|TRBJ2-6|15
CASSLRFSGANVLTF
TGCGCCAGCAGCTTGAGGTTCTCTGGGGCCAACGTCCTGACTTTC
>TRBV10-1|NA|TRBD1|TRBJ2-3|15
CASSPGTGLTDTQYF
TGCGCCAGCAGTCCCGGGACAGGGCTCACAGATACGCAGTATTTT
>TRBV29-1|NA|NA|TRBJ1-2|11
CSVEEGGGYTF
TGCAGCGTTGAAGAGGGGGGTGGCTACACCTTC
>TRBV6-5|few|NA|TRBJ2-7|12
CASSYPTGLEIF
TGTGCCAGCAGTTACCCTACAGGGTTAGAGATCTTC
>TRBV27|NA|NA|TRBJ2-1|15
CASNSWPGRSNEQFF
TGTGCCAGCAACTCATGGCCGGGACGAAGCAATGAGCAGTTCTTC
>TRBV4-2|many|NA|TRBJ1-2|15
CASSQDWVGEIGYTF
TGTGCCAGCAGCCAAGATTGGGTAGGGGAGATTGGCTACACCTTC
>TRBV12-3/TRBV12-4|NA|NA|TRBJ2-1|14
CARDRATSYNEQFF
TGTGCCAGGGATCGGGCGACCTCCTACAATGAGCAGTTCTTC
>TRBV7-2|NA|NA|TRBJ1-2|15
CASSVERTHTYGYTF
TGTGCCAGCAGCGTCGAAAGGACACACACCTATGGCTACACCTTC
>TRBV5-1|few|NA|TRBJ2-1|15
CASSLEGDPLNEQFF
TGCGCCAGCAGCTTGGAGGGGGACCCTTTGAATGAGCAGTTCTTC
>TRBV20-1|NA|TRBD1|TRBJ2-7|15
CSASHGQVAFGEQYF
TGCAGTGCTAGCCATGGACAGGTGGCATTCGGCGAGCAGTACTTC
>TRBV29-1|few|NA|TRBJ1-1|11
CSVVWNTEAFF
TGCAGCGTTGTATGGAACACTGAAGCTTTCTTT
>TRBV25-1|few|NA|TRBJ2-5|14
CASSEYRSQETQYF
TGTGCCAGCAGTGAATACCGGTCCCAAGAGACCCAGTACTTC
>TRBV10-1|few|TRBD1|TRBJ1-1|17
CASSEQTGAAGNTEAFF
TGCGCCAGCAGTGAGCAAACAGGGGCCGCAGGGAACACTGAAGCTTTCTTT
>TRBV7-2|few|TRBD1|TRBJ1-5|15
CASSPSTGGNQPQHF
TGTGCCAGCAGCCCCTCGACAGGGGGCAATCAGCCCCAGCATTTT
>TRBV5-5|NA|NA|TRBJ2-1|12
CASSGAEAGPFF
TGTGCCAGCAGCGGCGCGGAGGCCGGGCCGTTCTTC
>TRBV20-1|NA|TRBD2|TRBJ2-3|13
CSVRGRGTDTLYF
TGCAGTGTTCGCGGGAGGGGCACAGATACGCTGTATTTT
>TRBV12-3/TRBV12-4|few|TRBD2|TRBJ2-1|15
CASSLAGGLPNEQFF
TGTGCCAGCAGTTTAGCGGGAGGGCTCCCGAATGAGCAGTTCTTC
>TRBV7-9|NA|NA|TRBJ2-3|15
CASSFLGSGTDTQYF
TGTGCCAGCAGCTTCCTGGGTAGCGGCACAGATACGCAGTATTTT
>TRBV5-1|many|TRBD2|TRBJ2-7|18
CASSLRAGLALSSYEQYF
TGCGCCAGCAGCCTCCGCGCGGGACTAGCTTTGAGCTCCTACGAGCAGTACTTC
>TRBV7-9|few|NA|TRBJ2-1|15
CASSPPRGSYNEQFF
TGTGCCAGCAGCCCGCCAAGGGGGTCCTACAATGAGCAGTTCTTC
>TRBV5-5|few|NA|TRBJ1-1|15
CASSLGLEEGAEAFF
TGTGCCAGCAGCTTGGGCCTTGAGGAAGGCGCTGAAGCTTTCTTT
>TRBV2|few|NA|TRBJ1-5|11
CASRSTQPQHF
TGTGCCAGCAGATCTACTCAGCCCCAGCATTTT
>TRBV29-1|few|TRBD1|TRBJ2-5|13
CSVGQGGRETQYF
TGCAGCGTTGGACAGGGGGGCCGGGAGACCCAGTACTTC
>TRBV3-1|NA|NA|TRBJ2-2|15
CASSQSLAFPGELFF
TGTGCCAGCAGCCAAAGTCTAGCGTTCCCCGGGGAGCTGTTTTTT
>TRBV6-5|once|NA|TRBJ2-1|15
CASSYHQGSYNEQFF
TGTGCCAGCAGTTACCATCAAGGATCCTACAATGAGCAGTTCTTC
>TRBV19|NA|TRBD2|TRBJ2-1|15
CASSKSSGTDNEQFF
TGTGCCAGTAGTAAGTCTAGCGGGACAGACAATGAGCAGTTCTTC
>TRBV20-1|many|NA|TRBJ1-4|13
CSARGPSPEKLFF
TGCAGTGCGCGGGGTCCGTCGCCTGAAAAACTGTTTTTT
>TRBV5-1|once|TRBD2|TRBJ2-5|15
CASSLGGRAKETQYF
TGCGCCAGCAGCTTGGGCGGGAGGGCGAAAGAGACCCAGTACTTC
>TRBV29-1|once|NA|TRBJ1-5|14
CSVSFGSGNQPQHF
TGCAGCGTTAGTTTTGGAAGCGGCAATCAGCCCCAGCATTTT